This T cell receptor beta chain is from a study of blood T cell repertoires in COVID-19. Turning to the study itself: Whether acute or convalescent, the COVID-19 samples came from the United States, Italy and Spain. Sample material is recorded as cDNA or gDNA derived from T cells, B-cell-depleted T cells, or PBMCs.

Original analysis: Amplification with reference gene primers provided the estimates of nucleated cell counts. TCRdb's table, derived via immunoSEQ multiplex PCR, lists solely in-frame clones and lacks some. V and J calls plus clone size are reproduced from that table; the DNA served to infer D and trimming. The table shows some 180,000 clones, with roughly three quarters occurring only once. V was clipped by 2 bases and J by 1 base; unmatched bases: 3. The CDR3 is made up of 15 amino acids. In germline, CDR1 is MNHEY, CDR2 SVGEGT. What was sequenced was peripheral blood. The TCR sequence derives from a woman aged 45-65 years with active or convalescent COVID-19. This chain connects TRBV6-2 or TRBV6-3 to TRBJ2-5; 8 bases are shared with TRBD2. The CDR3 loop is CASSYDGRAQETQYF. The CDR3 DNA sequence: TGTGCCAGCAGTTACGACGGGAGGGCCCAAGAGACCCAGTACTTC.